This TCR beta chain was captured in a study of CD8 T cells in Susac syndrome. Findings and caveats of the study: Individuals included in the TCR sequencing and HLA analysis were acknowledged by the study to be relatively few in number.

RNA was extracted with the RNeasy kit, and a quantity of roughly 0.5 to 1 ug was reverse transcribed using random hexamers. The CDR3 of TCR beta was amplified by immunoSEQ multiplex PCR across 54 Vbeta and 13 Jbeta. Each CDR3 protein gets one entry after TCRdb re-called the immunoSEQ multiplex PCR reads with MiXCR. The table lists some 80,000 distinct CDR3 sequences, around 94% of them singletons. The individuals used as controls were healthy donors who had been matched for both age and sex. Bulk CD8+ and CD4+ cells came from magnetic negative isolation; CD8+ TEMRA by FACS. With regard to this clonotype: Its antigen remains unidentified.

Germline CDR1 MGHRA, CDR2 YSYEKL. The CDR3 sequence is 13 residues long. Trimming left V 4 bases short and J 7 bases short, with 11 bases between. This TCR derives from a human donor in good health. The rearrangement joins TRBV4-1 to TRBJ2-1, with D maybe TRBD2 (5 bases). The sample consisted of CD8+ T cells from PBMCs. The CDR3 DNA reads TGCGCCAGCAGCCTGGGAGCGAGGAATGAGCAGTTCTTC. It codes for CASSLGARNEQFF.